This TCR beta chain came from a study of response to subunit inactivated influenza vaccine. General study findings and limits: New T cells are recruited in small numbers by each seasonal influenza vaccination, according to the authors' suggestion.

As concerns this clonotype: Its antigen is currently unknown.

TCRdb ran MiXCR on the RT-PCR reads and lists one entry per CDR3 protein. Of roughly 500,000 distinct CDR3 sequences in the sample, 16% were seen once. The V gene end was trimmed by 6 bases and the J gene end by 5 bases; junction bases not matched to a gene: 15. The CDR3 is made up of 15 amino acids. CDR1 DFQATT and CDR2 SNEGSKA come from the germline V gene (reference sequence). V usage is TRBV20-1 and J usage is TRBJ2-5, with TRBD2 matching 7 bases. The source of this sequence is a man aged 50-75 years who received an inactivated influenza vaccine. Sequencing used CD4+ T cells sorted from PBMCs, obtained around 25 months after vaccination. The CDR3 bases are TGCAGTGCGCCGTCACTAGCGAATAAGGAGGAGACCCAGTACTTC. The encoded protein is CSAPSLANKEETQYF.